A single TCR beta chain is shown here with its context. Antigen unknown. The germline gene is not matched at one end of the junction; a read error may be the cause. The data were taken from a study of tumor-infiltrating lymphocytes in glioblastoma multiforme. Multiple V-beta primers and a C-beta primer amplified TCRB from RNA. No unique molecular identifiers were described for these TCRB libraries. TCRdb analysed the multiplex PCR reads with MiXCR anew, one entry per CDR3 protein. The table has over 14,000 distinct CDR3 sequences, 73% seen once. Per the germline V gene, CDR1 is MNHNS and CDR2 is SASEGT. This CDR3 region has 15 residues. Overall study findings and caveats: The TCR and somatic mutation analysis included just one glioblastoma patient. Detected clone frequencies may not reflect cell counts, being RNA-based.

Input material: brain tumor tissue. This chain joins TRBV6-1 and TRBJ2-1; no firm D call. The origin of this receptor is a male donor with glioblastoma. The CDR3 sequence is CTSSEEAVAYNELFF. DNA for the CDR3: TGTACCAGCAGTGAAGAAGCCGTAGCATACAATGAGCTGTTCTTC.